Sequencing of this TCR beta chain was carried out in a study of shared clonotypes between healthy human individuals. Overall study context: CD4 naive and memory got three plates each, CD8 naive two, CD8 memory one.

Splitting of CD4+ cells produced CD45RA+ naive and CD45RA-negative memory subsets. Comment on this clone: What it binds is unknown.

Original methodology: Junction-only immunoSEQ data arrived without quality scores, meaning filtering differed. Profiling relied on immunoSEQ multiplex PCR, and the TCRdb table lists in-frame clones only, not all of them. Clone size and V and J calls were adopted from that table, with D and trimming inferred from the DNA. This table has more than 1.2 million clones, around 98.5% appearing once. This CDR3 spans 11 amino acids. After removal of 4 bases from V and 9 bases from J, the junction contained 5 bases not matched to a gene. Per germline, CDR1 DFQATT and CDR2 SNEGSKA (reference sequence). Points from the study as a whole: Researchers sampled blood only, noting tissue repertoires likely differ.

The TCR originated in a man aged 30-40 years in good health. The genes are TRBV20-1 and TRBJ2-7; TRBD1 matches 8 bases. The sample comprised naive CD4+ T cells sorted from blood. The sample's subset: CD45RA+ positively selected. The CDR3 loop reads CSAIIRGRQYF. The CDR3 DNA is TGCAGTGCTATCATCAGGGGGCGGCAGTACTTC.